Only a few counts were recorded for the clone carrying this T cell receptor (beta chain). The record originates from a study of blood T cell repertoires in COVID-19. The Seattle patients, enrolled during active infection, were followed longitudinally. In germline, CDR1 is MNHEY, CDR2 SVGEGT. Losses at the gene ends were 6 bases for V and 5 bases for J; bases not matched to a gene: 9. This CDR3 region has 14 residues. In the study's own analysis: Scientists estimated how many nucleated cells there were by amplifying reference gene primers. This table comes from immunoSEQ multiplex PCR, and its TCRdb copy is limited to in-frame clones, with some not included. That table supplies the V and J calls and clone size; D and trimming were determined from the DNA. The sample includes 100,000 to 150,000 clones, about 70% of them seen just once.

The TCR was taken from a man older than 75 with COVID-19, enrolled during active disease. This chain uses TRBV6-2 or TRBV6-3 with TRBJ2-5; 7 nucleotides line up with TRBD1. The specimen was peripheral blood. The CDR3: CASSPSYRGETQYF. CDR3 DNA: TGTGCCAGCAGCCCCTCATACAGGGGCGAGACCCAGTACTTC.